The 28 T cell receptor beta chains below come from one sample, sequenced in a study of blood T cell repertoires in COVID-19. Sequencing was performed with immunoSEQ multiplex PCR; in TCRdb, only in-frame clones are kept and a portion is missing. The data show 220,000 or so clones, with 70% to 90% seen just once and roughly 10% held by the top ten. The sequencing sample was made of peripheral blood. Source of these receptors: a woman aged 50 to 60 with COVID-19, enrolled during active disease.

The genes are TRBV28 and TRBJ2-2; D is unclear. CDR1 is MDHEN and CDR2 is SYDVKM in the germline V gene. The CDR3 runs 13 residues. V gave up 6 bases and J gave up 1 base, with 6 bases separating them. CDR3 in amino acids: CASRFMNTGELFF. The CDR3 DNA is TGTGCCAGCAGATTCATGAACACCGGGGAGCTGTTTTTT. The full variable domain, its missing parts supplied by reference TRBV28 and TRBJ2-2, is DVKVTQSSRYLVKRTGEKVFLECVQDMDHENMFWYRQDPGLGLRLIYFSYDVKMKEKGDIPEGYSVSREKKERFSLILESASTNQTSMYLCASRFMNTGELFFGEGSRLTVL.

This clone was seen a few times. The rearrangement links TRBV19 to TRBJ2-2; D is ambiguous. V dropped 8 bases and J dropped 4 bases, with 11 bases sitting between them. Germline V gives CDR1 LNHDA, CDR2 SQIVND (reference sequence). The CDR3 covers 13 residues. The DNA of the CDR3 is TGTGCCAGTCGCCAAGCCCTCACCGGGGAGCTGTTTTTT. Encoded protein: CASRQALTGELFF.

The chain has TRBV10-3 and TRBJ2-7; TRBD1 aligns across 8 bases. V trimming: 2 bases; J trimming: 3 bases; junction bases outside the gene matches: 0. Germline CDR1 and CDR2: ENHRY and SYGVKD. The CDR3 covers 13 residues. DNA of the CDR3: TGTGCCATCAGTGAGGACAGGGGCTACGAGCAGTACGTC. Translation gives CAISEDRGYEQYV.

The rearrangement joins TRBV27 to TRBJ2-6; the D gene is possibly TRBD1 (5 bases). V gave up 6 bases and J gave up 1 base, with 10 bases separating them. The germline V gene has CDR1 MNHEY and CDR2 SMNVEV (reference sequence). CDR3 length: 15 amino acids. CDR3: CASSPGQSGANVLTF. As DNA, the CDR3 is TGTGCCAGCAGCCCCGGACAATCTGGGGCCAACGTCCTGACTTTC.

The chain employs TRBV15 and TRBJ1-2, with D maybe TRBD1 (5 bases). Trimming removed 0 bases from V and 8 bases from J, with 10 bases in between. Germline CDR1 LNHNV, CDR2 YYDKDF (reference sequence). The CDR3 sequence is 13 residues long. The CDR3 nucleotides read TGTGCCACCAGCAGAGATGCGGGGGACGGCTACACCTTC. Translating it yields CATSRDAGDGYTF.

This chain joins TRBV14 and TRBJ2-2, with 7 bases matching TRBD1. Per the germline V gene, CDR1 is SGHDN and CDR2 is FVKESK. The CDR3 spans 17 residues. With V trimmed by 1 base and J by 1 base, 6 bases remained unmatched. The CDR3 nucleotides read TGTGCCAGCAGCCAAGCTCCGGGACAGTGGAACACCGGGGAGCTGTTTTTT. It codes for CASSQAPGQWNTGELFF. Complete variable domain (other parts from reference TRBV14 and TRBJ2-2): EAGVTQFPSHSVIEKGQTVTLRCDPISGHDNLYWYRRVMGKEIKFLLHFVKESKQDESGMPNNRFLAERTGGTYSTLKVQPAELEDSGVYFCASSQAPGQWNTGELFFGEGSRLTVL.

J is TRBJ1-1 and V is TRBV5-1; D remains unclear. The CDR3 extends over 13 amino acids. Trimming pared 5 bases from V and 0 bases from J, leaving 8 bases between. Per germline, CDR1 SGHRS and CDR2 YFSETQ. The CDR3 coding sequence is TGCGCCAGCAGTAGCTTTATGAACACTGAAGCTTTCTTT. This codes for CASSSFMNTEAFF.

The chain joins TRBV6-1 to TRBJ2-7, with TRBD1 identical over 7 bases. The CDR3 sequence is 15 residues long. V was clipped by 2 bases and J by 6 bases; unmatched bases: 10. The germline V gene encodes CDR1 MNHNS and CDR2 SASEGT. CDR3 sequence reads: CASSEPRDRLREQYV. In DNA form, the CDR3 reads TGTGCCAGCAGTGAACCCCGGGACAGACTCCGCGAGCAGTACGTC.

The chain couples TRBV7-9 to TRBJ2-2; TRBD1 aligns across 7 bases. This CDR3 spans 15 amino acids. Trimming took 8 bases from V and 8 from J; bases not matched to a gene: 14. Germline V gene sequence: CDR1 SEHNR, CDR2 FQNEAQ (reference sequence). CDR3 nucleotide sequence: TGTGCCAGCGTCTCGGGACAGCCCTTTAAAGGGGAGCTGTTTTTT. Residues: CASVSGQPFKGELFF.

This clone was counted once. DNA for the CDR3: TGTGCCTGGAGTGTAAAGGCGGGTCACAATGAGCAGTTCTTC. It yields the protein CAWSVKAGHNEQFF. This chain uses TRBV30 with TRBJ2-1, with D perhaps matching TRBD2 (5 bases). CDR1 and CDR2 from the germline V gene are GTSNPN and SVGIG (reference sequence). The CDR3 runs 14 residues. V was pared by 0 bases and J by 5 bases, with 11 bases between.

The chain carries TRBV11-3 and TRBJ1-5; D remains ambiguous. This CDR3 has 14 amino acids. V gave up 3 bases and J gave up 5 bases, with 11 bases separating them. Per germline, CDR1 SGHNT and CDR2 YENEEA. The CDR3 coding sequence is TGTGCCAGCAGCTTTCCCCCCTTAGATCAGCCCCAGCATTTT. Protein product: CASSFPPLDQPQHF.

CDR3 residues: CASSSATPYNSPLHF. The CDR3 bases are TGTGCCAGCAGTTCAGCGACGCCCTATAATTCACCCCTCCACTTT. This rearrangement joins TRBV6-5 to TRBJ1-6; D unresolved. The CDR3 sequence is 15 residues long. Germline CDR1 MNHEY, CDR2 SVGAGI. Trimming removed 4 bases at V and 2 bases at J, with 9 bases between.

The genes are TRBV9 and TRBJ1-3; 9 positions match TRBD1. CDR1 SGDLS and CDR2 YYNGEE come from the germline V gene. J was trimmed by 4 bases and V by 0 bases; bases with no gene match: 5. The CDR3 runs to 16 residues. The CDR3 DNA follows: TGTGCCAGCAGCGTAGGAAGGGACAGGGAAGGAAACACCATATATTTT. Translated: CASSVGRDREGNTIYF.

V is TRBV29-1 and J is TRBJ2-2; D call uncertain. Per germline, CDR1 SQVTM and CDR2 ANQGSEA. The V end lost 4 bases, the J end lost 1 base, and 7 bases lay between the germline ends. The CDR3 runs 13 residues. In DNA form, the CDR3 reads TGCAGCGTTGGAGCGTTGAACACCGGGGAGCTGTTTTTT. Translating it yields CSVGALNTGELFF.

J is TRBJ1-1 and V is TRBV5-4; the D gene is possibly TRBD1 (6 bases). This CDR3 spans 18 amino acids. Trimming pared 0 bases from V and 5 bases from J, leaving 23 bases between. CDR1 and CDR2 from the germline V gene are SGHNT and YYREEE (reference sequence). The CDR3 coding sequence is TGTGCCAGCAGCTTGGGCCCTCCGGACAGATTAGTCGGAACTGAAGCTTTCTTT. Amino acids: CASSLGPPDRLVGTEAFF.

This clone was seen a single time. This chain links TRBV11-2 with TRBJ2-7; D is ambiguous. Trimming stripped 5 bases from V and 4 bases from J, with 6 bases between. CDR1 SGHAT and CDR2 FQNNGV come from the germline V gene. The CDR3 totals 11 residues. As DNA, the CDR3 is TGTGCCAGCAGCCCCTATTACGAGCAGTACTTC. It encodes CASSPYYEQYF.

The chain combines TRBV6-2 or TRBV6-3 with TRBJ1-2; tentative D call: TRBD1 (5 bases). The V and J ends lost 4 bases and 9 bases respectively, with 15 bases between them. There are 13 residues in the CDR3. Per germline, CDR1 MNHEY and CDR2 SVGEGT. CDR3 sequence: CASSSLMTARYTF. CDR3 bases: TGTGCCAGCAGTTCCCTTATGACAGCTCGCTACACCTTC.

J is TRBJ1-5 and V is TRBV4-1; the D gene is possibly TRBD1 (6 bases). The CDR3 has 15 amino acids. Germline lookup yields CDR1 MGHRA and CDR2 YSYEKL. V lost 3 bases and J 4 bases, leaving 13 bases between the germline ends. The chain's CDR3 is CASSQIQGRNQPQHF. In DNA, the CDR3 is TGCGCCAGCAGCCAGATTCAGGGGAGAAATCAGCCCCAGCATTTT.

The rearrangement links TRBV13 to TRBJ1-3; 8 bases fit TRBD1. The CDR3 is 16 amino acids. Germline V gene data show CDR1 as PRHDT and CDR2 as FYEKMQ (reference sequence). The J segment lost 5 bases and the V segment lost 5 bases, leaving 11 bases of the junction unmatched. The CDR3 sequence is CASSRSDREVRNTIYF. CDR3 DNA sequence: TGTGCCAGCAGCCGTTCGGACAGGGAAGTCAGAAACACCATATATTTT.

The chain combines TRBV6-2 or TRBV6-3 with TRBJ1-2; 7 bases are a match to TRBD1. The trim removed 0 bases at V and 7 bases at J, leaving 2 bases unmatched. There are 13 residues in the CDR3. Germline loops: CDR1 MNHEY, CDR2 SVGEGT. The CDR3 nucleotides are TGTGCCAGCAGTTACTCCACAGGGGCTGGCTACACCTTC. Its translation is CASSYSTGAGYTF.

This clone was detected a few times. The chain couples TRBV2 to TRBJ1-3; D unresolved. The CDR3 runs 14 residues. Germline V lookup: CDR1 SNHLY, CDR2 FYNNEI. Deletions cut 3 bases from V and 7 bases from J, with 13 bases between. CDR3 nucleotide sequence: TGTGCCAGCAGTGACCCGGGGTTCGCGAACACCATATATTTT. Translation: CASSDPGFANTIYF.

The chain is built from TRBV4-3 and TRBJ2-7, with D unresolved. The CDR3 is 15 amino acids. The ends were cut back, 0 bases at V and 3 bases at J, with 12 bases in the middle. Germline V gene lookup returns CDR1 LGHNA and CDR2 YSLEER. The chain's CDR3 is CASSQEADPNYEQYF. The CDR3 DNA follows: TGCGCCAGCAGCCAAGAGGCGGATCCGAACTACGAGCAGTACTTC.

V and J are TRBV28 and TRBJ2-7, with 8 bases aligning to TRBD1. The V gene's germline CDR1 is MDHEN and CDR2 SYDVKM. The CDR3 has 14 residues. J was trimmed by 3 bases and V by 4 bases; bases with no gene match: 5. CDR3 protein: CASSSTGGIYEQYV. The CDR3 nucleotides read TGTGCCAGCAGTTCAACAGGGGGAATCTACGAGCAGTACGTC.

This clone was counted only a few times. This rearrangement joins TRBV5-1 to TRBJ2-2; 7 nucleotides agree with TRBD1. Germline lookup yields CDR1 SGHRS and CDR2 YFSETQ. V shed 3 bases, J shed 7 bases, and the junction held 9 bases outside the gene matches. The CDR3 is made up of 15 amino acids. CDR3 sequence reads: CASSSQGFSGGELFF. The CDR3 region has the DNA TGCGCCAGCAGCTCACAGGGGTTTAGTGGCGGGGAGCTGTTTTTT.

The rearrangement uses TRBV6-5 and TRBJ2-3; the match to TRBD1 covers 11 bases. The germline CDR1 and CDR2 sequences are MNHEY and SVGAGI. The length of the CDR3 is 14 residues. The V gene end was trimmed by 9 bases and the J gene end by 3 bases; junction bases not matched to a gene: 5. CDR3 nucleotide sequence: TGTGCCAGTACAGGGACAGGGGGGACAGATACGCAGTATTTT. This codes for CASTGTGGTDTQYF.

The genes are TRBV25-1 and TRBJ1-1; tentative D call: TRBD1 (6 bases). CDR3 size: 13 residues. V was shortened by 2 bases and J by 8 bases, with 12 bases between the two germline ends. CDR1 and CDR2 from the germline V gene are MGHDK and SYGVNS. CDR3 loop: CASSEQGMGEAFF. The CDR3 DNA reads as TGTGCCAGCAGTGAACAGGGGATGGGCGAAGCTTTCTTT.

This chain uses TRBV4-1 with TRBJ1-5, with D tentatively TRBD1 (5 bases). V was clipped by 0 bases and J by 6 bases, with 12 bases between them. Germline-derived CDR1 and CDR2 are MGHRA and YSYEKL. This CDR3 spans 15 amino acids. DNA of the CDR3: TGCGCCAGCAGCCAAGATGGTGACGGGGGTCAGCCCCAGCATTTT. It yields the protein CASSQDGDGGQPQHF.

The chain links TRBV4-1 to TRBJ1-5, with 10 positions matching TRBD1. Germline V lookup: CDR1 MGHRA, CDR2 YSYEKL. V lost 3 bases and J lost 8; bases outside the gene matches: 4. The CDR3 is 14 amino acids. In nucleotides, the CDR3 is TGCGCCAGCAGCCAGGGACAGGGGTTGGAGCCCCAGCATTTT. Its protein product is CASSQGQGLEPQHF.